This TCR beta chain was identified during a study of a mutant IDH1 vaccine in newly diagnosed glioma. The wider study: Radiotherapy alone preceded vaccination by 4-6 weeks; alternatively, vaccination started with temozolomide cycles.

As for this clone: Its antigen is as yet unknown.

V gave up 4 bases and J gave up 7 bases; unmatched junction bases: 20. The length of the CDR3 is 19 residues. Germline V gene sequence: CDR1 SGHDT, CDR2 YYEEEE. Sequencing used immunoSEQ multiplex PCR; TCRdb keeps in-frame clones, though not all of them. This sample carries 58,000 or so clones, 86% of them seen once, and the ten largest clones take over 1.5%. This sample's time point: week 35, safety follow-up. Alongside topical imiquimod, each dose of vaccine comprised 300 ug of mutant IDH1 20-mer peptide. The sequences come from PBMCs, collected from a glioma patient whose treatment included an IDH1 peptide vaccine. This sequence joins TRBV5-6 and TRBJ2-2; 9 bases map to TRBD2. This clonotype was obtained from a man aged 35 to 55 with glioma. For the CDR3, the DNA is TGTGCCAGCAGCGGTTGGGGTTTGAAGTTTAGCGGGAGCCACGGGGAGCTGTTTTTT. It translates to CASSGWGLKFSGSHGELFF.